The clone carrying this T cell receptor beta chain has just one count. Both 60 Vbeta primers and 13 Jbeta primers went into the PCR. Sequencing used immunoSEQ multiplex PCR; TCRdb keeps in-frame clones, though not all of them. This table has about 170,000 clones, around 76% appearing once. The source of the sample is a study of cytomegalovirus exposure and HLA in healthy donors. The receptor comes from a woman between 25 and 40 years old in good health and CMV-seropositive. Sequencing was carried out using PBMCs.

As DNA, the CDR3 is TGTGCCACCAGCAGAGAGGCGGGAAACTATGGCTACACCTTC. This codes for CATSREAGNYGYTF. V and J are TRBV15 and TRBJ1-2; D uncertain. The CDR3 is 14 amino acids. The germline CDR1 and CDR2 sequences are LNHNV and YYDKDF (reference sequence). Trimming pared 0 bases from V and 2 bases from J, leaving 7 bases between.